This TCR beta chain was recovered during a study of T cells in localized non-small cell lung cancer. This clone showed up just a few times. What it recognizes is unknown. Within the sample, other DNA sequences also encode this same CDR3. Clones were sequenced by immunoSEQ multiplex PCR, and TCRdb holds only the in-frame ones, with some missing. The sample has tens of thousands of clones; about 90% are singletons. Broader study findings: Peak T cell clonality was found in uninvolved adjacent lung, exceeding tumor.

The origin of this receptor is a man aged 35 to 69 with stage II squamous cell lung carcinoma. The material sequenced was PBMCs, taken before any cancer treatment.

The CDR3 nucleotides read TGTGCCAGCAGTTTATCGTCCACAGATACGCAGTATTTT. This translates into CASSLSSTDTQYF. The chain recombines TRBV27 with TRBJ2-3, with no clear D. Germline V CDR1 and CDR2: MNHEY, SMNVEV (reference sequence). The CDR3 is made up of 13 amino acids. V shed 0 bases and J shed 2 bases, with 3 bases lying between them.